This TCR beta chain was profiled in a study of cytomegalovirus exposure and HLA in healthy donors. Study-wide background: In terms of ancestry, the Caucasian-associated cluster contained 80% to 90% of the approximately 430 genotyped donors.

Vbeta (60) and Jbeta (13) primers were used in the PCR. Methods used by the authors: Unique TCR beta chains numbered around 80 million in a later analysis, with roughly 11 million shared. The method was immunoSEQ multiplex PCR; TCRdb's version includes in-frame clones alone and lacks a portion of them. That table is the source of V, J and clone size, and D and trimming were worked out from the DNA. The sample consists of 100,000 to 150,000 clones, approximately 80% of them appearing once. Trimming at V came to 0 bases and at J to 10 bases, leaving 8 bases not matched to a gene. CDR3 length: 15 amino acids. Germline V gene lookup returns CDR1 SGHNT and CDR2 YYREEE (reference sequence).

Sequenced material: PBMCs. This chain uses TRBV5-4 with TRBJ2-1; 9 bases align to TRBD2. This receptor was obtained from a middle-aged man in good health and CMV-seronegative. The CDR3 spells CASSLAGTSPGEQFF. CDR3 DNA sequence: TGTGCCAGCAGCTTGGCCGGGACTAGCCCGGGGGAGCAGTTCTTC.